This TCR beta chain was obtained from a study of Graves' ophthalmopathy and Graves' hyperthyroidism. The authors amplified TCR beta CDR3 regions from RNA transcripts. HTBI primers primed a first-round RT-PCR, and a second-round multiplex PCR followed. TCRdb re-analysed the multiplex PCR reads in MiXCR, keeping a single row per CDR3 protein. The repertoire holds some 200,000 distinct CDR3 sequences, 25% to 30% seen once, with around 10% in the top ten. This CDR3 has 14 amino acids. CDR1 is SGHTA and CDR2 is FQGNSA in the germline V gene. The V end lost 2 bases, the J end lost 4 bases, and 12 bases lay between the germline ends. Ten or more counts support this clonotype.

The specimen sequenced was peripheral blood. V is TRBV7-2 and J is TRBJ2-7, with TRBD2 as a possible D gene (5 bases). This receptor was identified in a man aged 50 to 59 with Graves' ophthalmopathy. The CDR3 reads CASSLTGDGYEQYF. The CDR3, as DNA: TGTGCCAGCAGCTTAACCGGGGATGGGTACGAGCAGTACTTC.